The rows below give T cell receptor beta chains drawn from one sample of a study of CXCR3-negative and CXCR3-positive naive CD8 T cells. TCRdb re-called the 5' RACE reads; every CDR3 protein appears as one record, without DNA. The sample data list roughly 6,100 distinct CDR3 sequences. Sequencing used naive CXCR3- CD8+ T cells from blood. These receptors all stem from a human donor in good health. Some clones in this sample may be carry-over from other donors' samples. The CDR3 runs from the conserved cysteine through the conserved F or W. Fields, in order: clone size, V gene, J gene, CDR3 length, CDR3 protein. Clone size, where shown, is once, few, many, or a class for clones that have expanded.

.	TRBV11-1	TRBJ2-1	13	CASSLAPGDEQFF
medium-sized	TRBV25-1	TRBJ2-4	17	CASSDYSRELAKNIQYF
medium-sized	TRBV12-3/TRBV12-4	TRBJ2-5	12	CASSTSSETQYF
.	TRBV20-1	TRBJ2-1	14	CSARGRTLGYEQFF
.	TRBV20-1	TRBJ2-3	16	CSARVGLAETTDTQYF
.	TRBV29-1	TRBJ2-3	13	CSDLTGLTDTQYF
medium-sized	TRBV11-2	TRBJ1-5	12	CASSSRDPVEHF
medium-sized	TRBV7-6	TRBJ1-1	17	CASSPAVGPRVNTEAFF
.	TRBV12-3/TRBV12-4	TRBJ2-3	13	CASGEHFTDTQYF
.	TRBV20-1	TRBJ2-7	11	CSVSDSYEQYF
medium-sized	TRBV29-1	TRBJ1-2	13	CSVESGGAVGYTF
medium-sized	TRBV7-9	TRBJ1-4	16	CASSLALTPTNEKLFF
medium-sized	TRBV29-1	TRBJ1-2	11	CSVDVAYGYTF
medium-sized	TRBV5-1	TRBJ2-1	14	CASSLASPGNEQFF
.	TRBV5-1	TRBJ2-7	11	CASSSGGEQYF
medium-sized	TRBV5-1	TRBJ2-1	15	CASSSRDTPYNEQFF
medium-sized	TRBV2	TRBJ2-1	17	CASSEAGGTISYNEQFF
medium-sized	TRBV7-9	TRBJ1-2	15	CASSHRTGTNYGYTF
.	TRBV19	TRBJ1-2	14	CASSSRGKSYGYTF
medium-sized	TRBV29-1	TRBJ2-1	13	CSGNRVFRNEQFF
.	TRBV29-1	TRBJ2-1	15	CSVAGQGFLYNEQFF
.	TRBV20-1	TRBJ2-3	15	CSALPDRVSTDTQYF
medium-sized	TRBV20-1	TRBJ2-1	14	CSAPGTSGSYEQFF
.	TRBV29-1	TRBJ2-1	18	CSVEDLLAGPSSYNEQFF
medium-sized	TRBV27	TRBJ1-1	14	CASSSLLGDTEAFF
medium-sized	TRBV29-1	TRBJ2-2	13	CSVARANAGELFF
medium-sized	TRBV7-9	TRBJ2-5	16	CASSLIGGNLQETQYF
medium-sized	TRBV11-3	TRBJ2-5	13	CASTSTSAETQYF
.	TRBV7-6	TRBJ2-1	16	CASSLVISINGYEQFF
.	TRBV2	TRBJ2-1	18	CASSPGLAGGESYNEQFF
medium-sized	TRBV19	TRBJ2-3	14	CASSPTGATDTQYF
medium-sized	TRBV29-1	TRBJ1-1	12	CSVAKWGTEAFF
medium-sized	TRBV7-8	TRBJ2-2	15	CASYIQGAGTGELFF
medium-sized	TRBV7-9	TRBJ1-2	16	CASSLAGGQGGHGYTF
.	TRBV27	TRBJ1-5	14	CASSPWGADQPQHF
medium-sized	TRBV18	TRBJ2-6	15	CASSPPKSGANVLTF
medium-sized	TRBV15	TRBJ1-2	14	CATSRDASNYGYTF
medium-sized	TRBV7-9	TRBJ1-2	14	CASSYLGDAYGYTF
medium-sized	TRBV6-2/TRBV6-3	TRBJ2-2	18	CASSYGRDDHTNTGELFF
.	TRBV4-1	TRBJ2-7	16	CASSQEINVGRSEQYF
.	TRBV20-1	TRBJ2-1	15	CSAILLAGSYNEQFF
medium-sized	TRBV6-1	TRBJ2-7	13	CATRDRGSHEQYF
medium-sized	TRBV7-9	TRBJ2-1	16	CASSLSPGSSYNEQFF
.	TRBV29-1	TRBJ2-1	14	CSVELGKEGNEQFF
medium-sized	TRBV12-3/TRBV12-4	TRBJ2-1	12	CASSFGGYEQFF
.	TRBV16	TRBJ1-5	17	CASSQLLGQAGNQPQHF
medium-sized	TRBV4-3	TRBJ2-2	19	CASSQDIIQDRDDTGELFF
medium-sized	TRBV4-1	TRBJ1-1	13	CASSPELNTEAFF
medium-sized	TRBV29-1	TRBJ2-3	14	CSVESSGRTDTQYF
.	TRBV29-1	TRBJ2-5	14	CSVLGPGDQETQYF
medium-sized	TRBV29-1	TRBJ2-1	19	CSVDGRGDKREGLLSEQFF
medium-sized	TRBV29-1	TRBJ2-5	14	CSAGRTEGVETQYF
.	TRBV19	TRBJ2-1	13	CASSIDAPDEQFF
.	TRBV14	TRBJ1-1	16	CASSQDGGGLFTEAFF
medium-sized	TRBV29-1	TRBJ2-1	15	CSVEDKSGSSPEQFF